The 32 T cell receptor beta chains given below trace back to one sample, sequenced in a study of cytomegalovirus exposure and HLA in healthy donors. Primers: 60 Vbeta forward and 13 Jbeta reverse. TCRdb's table, derived via immunoSEQ multiplex PCR, lists solely in-frame clones and lacks some. Here the sample spans about 200,000 clones, 82% being singletons. Input material: PBMCs. These TCRs come from a woman in her forties in good health and CMV-seronegative.

J is TRBJ1-3 and V is TRBV10-3; 8 bases match TRBD1. CDR3 length: 15 amino acids. After removal of 7 bases from V and 1 base from J, the junction contained 6 bases not matched to a gene. CDR1 is ENHRY, CDR2 SYGVKD, per germline. The CDR3 DNA sequence: TGTGCCATCACCGGACAGGGAACTTCTGGAAACACCATATATTTT. Encoded protein: CAITGQGTSGNTIYF.

This rearrangement joins TRBV4-2 to TRBJ1-1, with D maybe TRBD1 (6 bases). The V end was cut by 3 bases, the J end by 0 bases, with 14 bases between. The CDR3 extends over 16 amino acids. Germline-derived CDR1 and CDR2 are LGHNA and YNFKEQ. The CDR3 loop reads CASSQPPGHLNTEAFF. The CDR3 DNA reads as TGTGCCAGCAGCCAGCCTCCGGGACACCTGAACACTGAAGCTTTCTTT.

The CDR3 nucleotides are TGTGCCAGCAGAAGATCGGACACAGGGTTGGTTCAGCCCCAGCATTTT. This sequence encodes CASRRSDTGLVQPQHF. This chain joins TRBV28 and TRBJ1-5, with D possibly matching TRBD1 (6 bases). The CDR3 consists of 16 residues. In germline, CDR1 is MDHEN, CDR2 SYDVKM. V was clipped by 6 bases and J by 6 bases, with 21 bases between them.

The chain recombines TRBV2 with TRBJ1-1, with D hard to call. V gave up 7 bases and J gave up 6 bases, with 12 bases separating them. Germline values: CDR1 SNHLY, CDR2 FYNNEI. The CDR3 totals 12 residues. The DNA for the CDR3 is TGTGCCAGCACCCGGGAGGTCGCTGAAGCTTTCTTT. This codes for CASTREVAEAFF.

The chain combines TRBV19 with TRBJ2-4, with 9 bases aligning to TRBD2. The CDR3 runs 19 residues. J gave up 0 bases and V 10 bases, and 19 bases lay outside the gene matches. Germline lookup yields CDR1 LNHDA and CDR2 SQIVND (reference sequence). For the CDR3, the DNA is TGTGCCAACCCCCTCAGCTGGCTAGCGGGACAACTAGCCAAAAACATTCAGTACTTC. Translating it yields CANPLSWLAGQLAKNIQYF.

The V gene is TRBV7-9, the J gene TRBJ1-1; D ambiguous. From germline, CDR1 is SEHNR and CDR2 FQNEAQ (reference sequence). V lost 3 bases to trimming and J lost 11 bases, with 25 bases between them. CDR3 length: 16 amino acids. The CDR3 region has the DNA TGTGCCAGCAGCTTGCCCGCCGGCACCCCGAAAAGCGAGGCTTTCTTT. It encodes CASSLPAGTPKSEAFF.

The chain recombines TRBV28 with TRBJ2-4; 7 nucleotides agree with TRBD2. Germline V gives CDR1 MDHEN, CDR2 SYDVKM. This CDR3 is built from 17 residues. Trimming took 6 bases from V and 6 from J; bases not matched to a gene: 17. CDR3 DNA: TGTGCCAGCAGACCCACCCCCGGAGGGGAGGGGCGAAACATTCAGTACTTC. This sequence encodes CASRPTPGGEGRNIQYF. The full variable domain, its missing parts supplied by reference TRBV28 and TRBJ2-4, is DVKVTQSSRYLVKRTGEKVFLECVQDMDHENMFWYRQDPGLGLRLIYFSYDVKMKEKGDIPEGYSVSREKKERFSLILESASTNQTSMYLCASRPTPGGEGRNIQYFGAGTRLSVL.

The V gene is TRBV7-9, the J gene TRBJ1-4; 8 bases are a match to TRBD1. V shed 0 bases, J shed 3 bases, and the junction held 9 bases outside the gene matches. The germline gives CDR1 SEHNR, CDR2 FQNEAQ (reference sequence). The CDR3 length is 18 residues. For the CDR3, the DNA is TGTGCCAGCAGCTTAGCCCCGGACAGGGTGTATTCTAATGAAAAACTGTTTTTT. As protein: CASSLAPDRVYSNEKLFF.

This rearrangement joins TRBV19 to TRBJ1-2; the D gene is possibly TRBD1 (6 bases). V shed 3 bases and J shed 4 bases, with 15 bases lying between them. CDR1 LNHDA and CDR2 SQIVND come from the germline V gene (reference sequence). The length of the CDR3 is 15 residues. The CDR3, as DNA: TGTGCCAGTAGTATTGGACAGCGTAGCTTCTATGGCTACACCTTC. Its translation is CASSIGQRSFYGYTF.

V usage is TRBV5-1 and J usage is TRBJ2-1; TRBD2 matches at 14 bases. The CDR3 spans 17 residues. Germline-derived CDR1 and CDR2 are SGHRS and YFSETQ. Trimming took 3 bases from V and 8 from J; bases not matched to a gene: 10. This CDR3 is CASSSQRGLAGGHEQFF. In nucleotides, the CDR3 is TGCGCCAGCAGCTCTCAACGTGGACTAGCGGGAGGACATGAGCAGTTCTTC. Together with reference TRBV5-1 and TRBJ2-1, the CDR3 gives the full variable domain: KAGVTQTPRYLIKTRGQQVTLSCSPISGHRSVSWYQQTPGQGLQFLFEYFSETQRNKGNFPGRFSGRQFSNSRSEMNVSTLELGDSALYLCASSSQRGLAGGHEQFFGPGTRLTVL.

In DNA form, the CDR3 reads TGTGCCAGCAGCCGGGACACCGGGGAGACCCAGTACTTC. This sequence encodes CASSRDTGETQYF. V and J are TRBV6-4 and TRBJ2-5; D perhaps matches TRBD1 (6 bases). The germline gives CDR1 MRHNA, CDR2 SNTAGT. V was trimmed by 6 bases and J by 5 bases, leaving 13 bases between them. CDR3 length: 13 amino acids.

This clone was seen a handful of times. CDR3 loop: CASSLVGAGVSYEQYF. CDR3 coding DNA: TGTGCCAGCAGCTTAGTGGGAGCGGGAGTCTCCTACGAGCAGTACTTC. This chain joins TRBV7-9 and TRBJ2-7, with 8 bases that match TRBD2. With 1 base clipped from V and 0 bases from J, the junction kept 5 bases outside the gene matches. Looked up from germline, CDR1 is SEHNR and CDR2 is FQNEAQ (reference sequence). CDR3 length: 16 amino acids.

This chain connects TRBV6-1 to TRBJ2-7; 9 nucleotides line up with TRBD2. V gave up 5 bases and J gave up 3 bases; unmatched junction bases: 5. CDR1 and CDR2 from the germline V gene are MNHNS and SASEGT. This CDR3 has 14 amino acids. The DNA for the CDR3 is TGTGCCAGCAGTCGACTAGCGGCGAACTACGAGCAGTACTTC. It translates to CASSRLAANYEQYF.

V is TRBV7-9 and J is TRBJ1-4; possible D gene TRBD1, 6 bases. Germline-derived CDR1 and CDR2 are SEHNR and FQNEAQ (reference sequence). The ends were cut back, 5 bases at V and 0 bases at J, with 19 bases in the middle. The CDR3 loop spans 18 amino acids. CDR3 in amino acids: CASSRLAGDTSTNEKLFF. The CDR3 DNA is TGTGCCAGCAGCCGACTGGCAGGGGACACGTCAACTAATGAAAAACTGTTTTTT.

V gene TRBV29-1 combines with J gene TRBJ2-5; D perhaps matches TRBD1 (6 bases). The CDR3 has 15 amino acids. V lost 2 bases and J lost 4, with 17 bases in between. Per the germline V gene, CDR1 is SQVTM and CDR2 is ANQGSEA. CDR3 region: CSVELKQGFGETQYF. For the CDR3, the DNA is TGCAGCGTTGAATTGAAGCAGGGGTTCGGAGAGACCCAGTACTTC.

The chain couples TRBV9 to TRBJ2-3; 7 positions agree with TRBD2. The ends lost 0 bases at V and 5 bases at J; junction bases unmatched: 9. There are 16 residues in the CDR3. Germline values: CDR1 SGDLS, CDR2 YYNGEE. The CDR3 nucleotides read TGTGCCAGCAGCGTAGGAGGACTAGATGGGGTAGATACGCAGTATTTT. This encodes CASSVGGLDGVDTQYF.

The CDR3 region has the DNA TGTGCCAGCTCACCCCTTGTAGCTGACGAGCAGTACTTC. Its protein product is CASSPLVADEQYF. The rearrangement joins TRBV18 to TRBJ2-7; D remains unclear. V shed 3 bases and J shed 5 bases, with 11 bases lying between them. The CDR3 totals 13 residues. Germline V gene lookup returns CDR1 KGHSH and CDR2 LQKENI.

The V and J genes are TRBV28 and TRBJ2-6; possibly TRBD2 for D (6 bases). There are 15 residues in the CDR3. Germline CDR1 and CDR2: MDHEN and SYDVKM. The V end was cut by 5 bases, the J end by 0 bases, with 8 bases between. The CDR3 nucleotides read TGTGCCAGCAGTGGCGGGGCCTCTGGGGCCAACGTCCTGACTTTC. This sequence encodes CASSGGASGANVLTF.

The rearrangement joins TRBV18 to TRBJ2-7; 7 nucleotides align to TRBD1. CDR3 size: 16 residues. The germline CDR1 and CDR2 sequences are KGHSH and LQKENI. The V gene end was trimmed by 8 bases and the J gene end by 2 bases; junction bases not matched to a gene: 15. CDR3 amino acids: CASALYQGQPTYEQYF. CDR3 nucleotides: TGTGCCAGCGCGCTCTATCAGGGACAGCCGACCTACGAGCAGTACTTC. Supplemented by reference TRBV18 and TRBJ2-7, the full variable domain reads NAGVMQNPRHLVRRRGQEARLRCSPMKGHSHVYWYRQLPEEGLKFMVYLQKENIIDESGMPKERFSAEFPKEGPSILRIQQVVRGDSAAYFCASALYQGQPTYEQYFGPGTRLTVT.

The chain is built from TRBV11-3 and TRBJ1-1, with TRBD1 as a possible D gene (5 bases). The CDR3 runs 14 residues. The V end lost 4 bases, the J end lost 1 base, and 10 bases lay between the germline ends. The germline V gene encodes CDR1 SGHNT and CDR2 YENEEA. CDR3 loop: CASSSGTSNTEAFF. In DNA form, the CDR3 reads TGTGCCAGCAGCTCCGGGACTTCGAACACTGAAGCTTTCTTT.

The chain uses TRBV7-9 and TRBJ2-1; D perhaps matches TRBD1 (5 bases). Trimming removed 6 bases from V and 7 bases from J, with 22 bases in between. This CDR3 is 16 amino acids long. CDR1 and CDR2 from the germline V gene are SEHNR and FQNEAQ (reference sequence). CDR3 in amino acids: CASSPGLLGRGNEQFF. Written as DNA, the CDR3 is TGTGCCAGCAGTCCGGGTTTACTTGGAAGGGGTAATGAGCAGTTCTTC. The full variable domain, with the rest looked up from reference TRBV7-9 and TRBJ2-1, is DTGVSQNPRHKITKRGQNVTFRCDPISEHNRLYWYRQTLGQGPEFLTYFQNEAQLEKSRLLSDRFSAERPKGSFSTLEIQRTEQGDSAMYLCASSPGLLGRGNEQFFGPGTRLTVL.

The V and J genes are TRBV5-1 and TRBJ2-5; TRBD2 matches at 11 bases. The J call may be incorrect, as the DNA end agrees better with TRBJ2-7. The CDR3 extends over 15 amino acids. In germline, CDR1 is SGHRS, CDR2 YFSETQ. The CDR3 protein is CASSQTPGLADEQYF. In DNA, the CDR3 is TGCGCCAGCAGCCAGACTCCGGGACTAGCGGACGAGCAGTACTTC.

The rearrangement links TRBV5-5 to TRBJ2-7; TRBD2 matches at 7 bases. CDR1 and CDR2 from the germline V gene are SGHKS and YYEKEE (reference sequence). V was pared by 3 bases and J by 4 bases, with 4 bases of the junction left unmatched. The CDR3 runs 13 residues. In DNA form, the CDR3 reads TGTGCCAGCAGCTCGGTCGGGGGGTACGAGCAGTACTTC. This translates into CASSSVGGYEQYF.

V is TRBV21-1 and J is TRBJ2-5; no check of the table's D call, TRBD1, against the DNA was made. TRBV21-1 is a pseudogene locus. This CDR3 has 14 amino acids. The DNA for the CDR3 is TGTGCCAGCAGGGGCGGTCAGGGGATCAAGACCCAGTACTTC. Its translation: CASRGGQGIKTQYF.

This clone has a handful of counts. The chain links TRBV4-2 to TRBJ1-1; D unclear. The CDR3 loop spans 11 amino acids. V was shortened by 0 bases and J by 8 bases, with 4 bases between the two germline ends. Germline-derived CDR1 and CDR2 are LGHNA and YNFKEQ. In DNA form, the CDR3 reads TGTGCCAGCAGCCAAGAGACAGAAGCTTTCTTT. Translation gives CASSQETEAFF.

The chain is built from TRBV15 and TRBJ2-3; D may be TRBD2 (6 bases). Germline CDR1 and CDR2: LNHNV and YYDKDF (reference sequence). Trimming took off 0 bases at V and 0 bases at J, with 19 bases between the two ends. CDR3 length equals 19 residues. CDR3 bases: TGTGCCACCAGCAGAGATCAGCCGGCAACGGGAGATAGCACAGATACGCAGTATTTT. Translated, it gives CATSRDQPATGDSTDTQYF.

Note on this clone: The same CDR3 can be traced to other DNA sequences in this sample. The V gene is TRBV7-2, the J gene TRBJ2-7, with 9 positions matching TRBD1. The CDR3 is made up of 14 amino acids. Germline values: CDR1 SGHTA, CDR2 FQGNSA. Trimming took 6 bases from V and 2 from J; bases not matched to a gene: 5. CDR3 in DNA: TGTGCCAGCAGTCGGGACAGGGCTACCTACGAGCAGTACTTC. This translates into CASSRDRATYEQYF.

The chain has TRBV18 and TRBJ1-2, with 9 bases lining up with TRBD1. Germline CDR1 KGHSH, CDR2 LQKENI. CDR3 length: 12 residues. J gave up 2 bases and V 11 bases, and 3 bases lay outside the gene matches. CDR3 protein: CAGGTGNYGYTF. CDR3 in DNA: TGTGCCGGCGGGACAGGGAACTATGGCTACACCTTC.

The chain combines TRBV7-2 with TRBJ1-1; no clear D gene. With 5 bases removed from V and 0 bases from J, the gap between germline ends came to 10 bases. Germline V gene data show CDR1 as SGHTA and CDR2 as FQGNSA. The CDR3 spans 14 residues. The DNA of the CDR3 is TGTGCCAGCAGCCCTAGTACCATGAACACTGAAGCTTTCTTT. This sequence encodes CASSPSTMNTEAFF.

V and J are TRBV2 and TRBJ1-5, with 7 bases that match TRBD1. CDR3 length: 13 amino acids. Per the germline V gene, CDR1 is SNHLY and CDR2 is FYNNEI. V lost 3 bases, J lost 7 bases, and 3 bases stayed unmatched. CDR3 nucleotide sequence: TGTGCCAGCAGTGATAGGGGGCTGCAGCCCCAGCATTTT. This gives the protein CASSDRGLQPQHF.

The table lists this clone with a count of one. The V gene is TRBV9, the J gene TRBJ2-1, with 8 bases identical to TRBD1. Germline assignment: CDR1 SGDLS and CDR2 YYNGEE. The CDR3 runs to 16 residues. V lost 3 bases to trimming and J lost 3 bases; unmatched junction nucleotides: 8. CDR3 nucleotides: TGTGCCAGCAGCGCCCCGACAGGGGCTGACTACAATGAGCAGTTCTTC. This translates into CASSAPTGADYNEQFF. Full variable domain (missing parts from reference TRBV9 and TRBJ2-1): DSGVTQTPKHLITATGQRVTLRCSPRSGDLSVYWYQQSLDQGLQFLIQYYNGEERAKGNILERFSAQQFPDLHSELNLSSLELGDSALYFCASSAPTGADYNEQFFGPGTRLTVL.

In its sample, this clone was seen a few times. The V and J genes are TRBV7-2 and TRBJ2-5; D is possibly TRBD2 (5 bases). Trimming took 1 base from V and 5 from J, leaving 14 bases between them. The CDR3 is 15 residues long. Germline loops: CDR1 SGHTA, CDR2 FQGNSA. The CDR3 protein is CASSLGGRREETQYF. The DNA of the CDR3 is TGTGCCAGCAGCTTAGGGGGAAGAAGGGAGGAGACCCAGTACTTC.